The 27 T cell receptor beta chains listed next were all sequenced from one sample in a study of blood T cell repertoires in COVID-19. Profiling relied on immunoSEQ multiplex PCR, and the TCRdb table lists in-frame clones only, not all of them. The sample carries 100,000 to 150,000 clones, just under 80% recorded once. The sample comprised peripheral blood. Source of these receptors: a human donor in a cohort sampled during active COVID-19.

V usage is TRBV12-5 and J usage is TRBJ1-1, with a possible D match to TRBD1 (6 bases). The V end lost 1 base, the J end lost 8 bases, and 14 bases lay between the germline ends. Germline V gene data show CDR1 as LGHNT and CDR2 as FRNRAP. CDR3 length: 14 residues. This chain's CDR3 is CASGLAGATGEAFF. The CDR3 DNA reads as TGTGCTAGTGGTTTGGCAGGGGCGACGGGAGAAGCTTTCTTT.

This chain uses TRBV30 with TRBJ1-2, with D perhaps TRBD1 (6 bases). The CDR3 is made up of 15 amino acids. The ends were cut back, 1 base at V and 4 bases at J, with 16 bases in the middle. Germline-derived CDR1 and CDR2 are GTSNPN and SVGIG (reference sequence). The CDR3 loop reads CAWSDPPDSLYGYTF. The DNA of the CDR3 is TGTGCCTGGAGTGATCCCCCGGACAGCCTCTATGGCTACACCTTC.

The CDR3, as DNA: TGTGCCAGCAGCCCGGGTCCTAGCTCCTACAATGAGCAGTTCTTC. Amino acid sequence: CASSPGPSSYNEQFF. The V and J genes are TRBV5-6 and TRBJ2-1; D gene unclear. Germline values: CDR1 SGHDT, CDR2 YYEEEE. There are 15 residues in the CDR3. V lost 4 bases, J lost 0 bases, and 11 bases lay in between.

CDR3 nucleotides: TGCGCCAGCAGCCGAGACAGATCATCCACCGGGGAGCTGTTTTTT. As protein: CASSRDRSSTGELFF. The rearrangement joins TRBV4-3 to TRBJ2-2, with D possibly matching TRBD1 (5 bases). CDR3 length equals 15 residues. Per germline, CDR1 LGHNA and CDR2 YSLEER. Deletions cut 4 bases from V and 4 bases from J, with 13 bases between.

The V call is TRBV12-3 or TRBV12-4, the J call TRBJ1-1; D call uncertain. V shed 3 bases and J shed 7 bases, with 6 bases lying between them. CDR3 length: 11 residues. This chain's CDR3 is CASSFSREAFF. CDR3 nucleotides: TGTGCCAGCAGTTTTAGTCGTGAAGCTTTCTTT.

This clone was seen ten or more times. The chain has TRBV30 and TRBJ1-2; tentative D call: TRBD1 (6 bases). The CDR3 sequence is 11 residues long. Trimming left V 1 base short and J 6 bases short, with 6 bases between. The germline gives CDR1 GTSNPN, CDR2 SVGIG (reference sequence). This chain's CDR3 is CAWSGQDGYTF. In DNA form, the CDR3 reads TGTGCCTGGAGTGGACAGGATGGCTACACCTTC.

This clone has just one count. V and J are TRBV29-1 and TRBJ1-1; 7 bases map to TRBD1. The CDR3 covers 14 residues. CDR1 is SQVTM and CDR2 is ANQGSEA in the germline V gene. V was clipped by 5 bases and J by 0 bases; unmatched bases: 6. DNA for the CDR3: TGCAGCGTTAATCAGGGGGTCATGAACACTGAAGCTTTCTTT. Encoded protein: CSVNQGVMNTEAFF. The variable domain in full, completed from reference TRBV29-1 and TRBJ1-1, reads SAVISQKPSRDICQRGTSLTIQCQVDSQVTMMFWYRQQPGQSLTLIATANQGSEATYESGFVIDKFPISRPNLTFSTLTVSNMSPEDSSIYLCSVNQGVMNTEAFFGQGTRLTVV.

This rearrangement joins TRBV28 to TRBJ2-7; 7 bases fit TRBD2. Germline trimming cut 10 bases from V and 4 bases from J; bases unmatched to any gene: 7. CDR1 is MDHEN and CDR2 is SYDVKM in the germline V gene. CDR3 length: 12 amino acids. The CDR3 nucleotides are TGTGCCACCGGGGGGTTCACGTACGAGCAGTACTTC. Its translation: CATGGFTYEQYF.

The rearrangement joins TRBV5-6 to TRBJ1-1; weak D call: TRBD1 (5 bases). The CDR3 has 14 residues. V lost 0 bases and J 8 bases, leaving 14 bases between the germline ends. CDR1 is SGHDT and CDR2 is YYEEEE in the germline V gene. The CDR3 sequence is CASSLVAGRGEAFF. CDR3 coding DNA: TGTGCCAGCAGCTTGGTAGCGGGGCGAGGAGAAGCTTTCTTT. The full variable domain, rest sourced from reference TRBV5-6 and TRBJ1-1, is DAGVTQSPTHLIKTRGQQVTLRCSPKSGHDTVSWYQQALGQGPQFIFQYYEEEERQRGNFPDRFSGHQFPNYSSELNVNALLLGDSALYLCASSLVAGRGEAFFGQGTRLTVV.

The V gene is TRBV18, the J gene TRBJ2-3; 7 nucleotides agree with TRBD2. Germline V gene lookup returns CDR1 KGHSH and CDR2 LQKENI. With 5 bases clipped from V and 4 bases from J, the junction kept 9 bases outside the gene matches. This CDR3 contains 15 residues. DNA for the CDR3: TGTGCCAGCTCATTCCACGGGGGGTCCGCAGATACGCAGTATTTT. It is translated as CASSFHGGSADTQYF.

The chain recombines TRBV28 with TRBJ1-2; 8 nucleotides match TRBD1. This CDR3 spans 13 amino acids. The germline gives CDR1 MDHEN, CDR2 SYDVKM. Trimming removed 3 bases from V and 7 bases from J; junction bases left unmatched: 4. In DNA, the CDR3 is TGTGCCAGCAGTTTCGGACAGGGCGGTGGCTACACCTTC. Translation: CASSFGQGGGYTF.

This clone was seen many times. The chain combines TRBV7-2 with TRBJ1-5; unclear D gene. Trimming took 2 bases from V and 5 from J, leaving 13 bases between them. The germline V gene has CDR1 SGHTA and CDR2 FQGNSA. CDR3 length equals 15 residues. The CDR3 is CASSLIHGLDQPQHF. CDR3 DNA: TGTGCCAGCAGCTTAATTCATGGGCTCGATCAGCCCCAGCATTTT.

The J gene is TRBJ2-1, the V gene TRBV27; D is unclear. Germline V gene sequence: CDR1 MNHEY, CDR2 SMNVEV (reference sequence). Trimming removed 4 bases from V and 7 bases from J, with 8 bases in between. CDR3 length: 12 amino acids. The CDR3 nucleotides are TGTGCCAGCAGTTCCCTACGAAATGAGCAGTTCTTC. It codes for CASSSLRNEQFF.

The V call is TRBV27, the J call TRBJ2-7; perhaps TRBD1 as D (5 bases). This CDR3 is 13 amino acids long. Deletions cut 2 bases from V and 8 bases from J, with 13 bases between. The germline V gene has CDR1 MNHEY and CDR2 SMNVEV (reference sequence). The CDR3 region is CASSLQGSFKQYF. The CDR3 DNA reads TGTGCCAGCAGTTTACAGGGCTCTTTCAAGCAGTACTTC.

Only one count was recorded for this clone. This chain connects TRBV6-6 to TRBJ2-7; 10 bases align to TRBD1. The CDR3 is made up of 16 amino acids. CDR1 MNHNY and CDR2 SVGAGI come from the germline V gene (reference sequence). With 5 bases clipped from V and 0 bases from J, the junction kept 7 bases outside the gene matches. In nucleotides, the CDR3 is TGTGCCAGCAGTCGATCCGGGACAGGGGCCTCCTACGAGCAGTACTTC. Amino acids: CASSRSGTGASYEQYF.

The chain combines TRBV15 with TRBJ1-1; the D gene is possibly TRBD1 (5 bases). V lost 0 bases, J lost 2 bases, and 19 bases lay in between. The CDR3 length is 18 residues. In germline, CDR1 is LNHNV, CDR2 YYDKDF (reference sequence). CDR3 amino acids: CATSRDPLGGGRNTEAFF. CDR3 coding DNA: TGTGCCACCAGCAGAGATCCCCTCGGGGGAGGGAGAAACACTGAAGCTTTCTTT.

Of note for this clone: It may be a read error: a sequence one base away is much more abundant. This sample includes further DNA sequences coding for the same CDR3. This sequence joins TRBV4-3 and TRBJ1-6, with 10 bases that match TRBD1. Looked up from germline, CDR1 is LGHNA and CDR2 is YSLEER. The CDR3 sequence is 14 residues long. The CDR3 DNA follows: TGCGCTAGCAGCCTGGGACAGGGGAATTCACCCCTCCACTTT. As protein: CASSLGQGNSPLHF.

The rearrangement links TRBV6-5 to TRBJ1-6; 9 bases align to TRBD1. The CDR3 covers 15 residues. V shed 6 bases and J 6 bases; nucleotides not matched to a gene: 6. The germline V gene has CDR1 MNHEY and CDR2 SVGAGI. The CDR3 DNA is TGTGCCAGCAGGGATTGGGACAGGGCTAATTCACCCCTCCACTTT. Translating it yields CASRDWDRANSPLHF.

This clone appeared a few times. V and J are TRBV2 and TRBJ1-1; 8 bases line up with TRBD1. The V segment lost 8 bases and the J segment 7 bases; nucleotides outside the gene matches: 6. Germline V lookup: CDR1 SNHLY, CDR2 FYNNEI. This CDR3 spans 12 amino acids. The chain's CDR3 is CASSQGADEAFF. The CDR3 nucleotides read TGTGCCAGCTCTCAGGGGGCGGATGAAGCTTTCTTT. The variable domain in full, completed from reference TRBV2 and TRBJ1-1, reads EPEVTQTPSHQVTQMGQEVILRCVPISNHLYFYWYRQILGQKVEFLVSFYNNEISEKSEIFDDQFSVERPDGSNFTLKIRSTKLEDSAMYFCASSQGADEAFFGQGTRLTVV.

The CDR3 DNA is TGTGCCATCCTTAACAGGAAAGGGAATCAGCCCCAGCATTTT. This gives the protein CAILNRKGNQPQHF. This sequence joins TRBV10-3 and TRBJ1-5; weak D call: TRBD1 (5 bases). The CDR3 spans 14 residues. V lost 8 bases and J lost 4, with 15 bases in between. CDR1 and CDR2 (germline): ENHRY, SYGVKD.

This sequence joins TRBV5-1 and TRBJ1-1; D gene ambiguous. The CDR3 spans 13 residues. Germline assignment: CDR1 SGHRS and CDR2 YFSETQ. V was trimmed by 4 bases and J by 4 bases, leaving 11 bases between them. DNA for the CDR3: TGCGCCAGCAGCCGCCGAGGCGGCACTGAAGCTTTCTTT. Amino acids: CASSRRGGTEAFF.

The V call is TRBV2, the J call TRBJ1-3; 9 bases match TRBD1. Germline V gives CDR1 SNHLY, CDR2 FYNNEI. V dropped 5 bases and J dropped 3; count of bases not matched to a gene: 5. CDR3 length: 15 amino acids. The CDR3 DNA reads TGTGCCAGCAGTTGGGGACAGGGAATTGGAAACACCATATATTTT. Residues: CASSWGQGIGNTIYF.

The rearrangement uses TRBV28 and TRBJ1-4, with 7 bases matching TRBD1. This CDR3 contains 15 residues. Germline V gene data show CDR1 as MDHEN and CDR2 as SYDVKM. V lost 6 bases and J lost 8; bases outside the gene matches: 12. The CDR3: CASRSLRQGGEKLFF. CDR3 sequence (DNA): TGTGCCAGCAGGAGCCTGAGACAGGGAGGCGAAAAACTGTTTTTT.

The gene calls are TRBV2 and TRBJ1-3; D remains ambiguous. Germline V gene sequence: CDR1 SNHLY, CDR2 FYNNEI. CDR3 length: 13 residues. Trimming cost V 8 bases and J 3 bases, with 11 bases left between them. CDR3 region: CASRGLVGNTIYF. The CDR3, as DNA: TGTGCCAGCCGAGGACTCGTTGGAAACACCATATATTTT.

The chain joins TRBV30 to TRBJ1-5, with 7 bases matching TRBD1. Per germline, CDR1 GTSNPN and CDR2 SVGIG (reference sequence). Losses at the gene ends were 7 bases for V and 6 bases for J; bases not matched to a gene: 12. CDR3 length: 14 residues. The CDR3 here is CAYSTGFRGQPQHF. For the CDR3, the DNA is TGTGCCTATTCGACAGGGTTTCGGGGTCAGCCCCAGCATTTT.

The gene calls are TRBV18 and TRBJ1-1, with 8 bases that match TRBD1. The length of the CDR3 is 14 residues. Germline CDR1 reads KGHSH; CDR2 reads LQKENI. Unmatched junction bases numbered 4, after V lost 4 bases and J lost 3 bases. CDR3 region: CASSLTGGDTEAFF. The DNA of the CDR3 is TGTGCCAGCTCACTAACAGGGGGGGACACTGAAGCTTTCTTT. Complete variable domain (other parts from reference TRBV18 and TRBJ1-1): NAGVMQNPRHLVRRRGQEARLRCSPMKGHSHVYWYRQLPEEGLKFMVYLQKENIIDESGMPKERFSAEFPKEGPSILRIQQVVRGDSAAYFCASSLTGGDTEAFFGQGTRLTVV.

The chain links TRBV5-5 to TRBJ1-5; D is possibly TRBD1 (5 bases). The V and J ends lost 0 bases and 8 bases respectively, with 9 bases between them. The length of the CDR3 is 13 residues. Germline V gene sequence: CDR1 SGHKS, CDR2 YYEKEE (reference sequence). This CDR3 reads CASSLVGGEPQHF. The CDR3 DNA follows: TGTGCCAGCAGCTTGGTGGGAGGGGAGCCCCAGCATTTT.